These 29 T cell receptor beta chains came from one sample sequenced in a study of cytomegalovirus exposure and HLA in healthy donors. The study ran its PCR with 60 Vbeta and 13 Jbeta primers. Produced via immunoSEQ multiplex PCR; TCRdb's table is partial and in-frame only. The table lists 150,000 to 200,000 clones, approximately 76% of them singletons. Sequencing was done on a sample of PBMCs. These TCRs come from a female donor in good health and CMV-seronegative.

The chain joins TRBV5-1 to TRBJ2-3, with D possibly matching TRBD2 (6 bases). This CDR3 is built from 13 residues. The ends were cut back, 5 bases at V and 5 bases at J, with 12 bases in the middle. Germline V gene sequence: CDR1 SGHRS, CDR2 YFSETQ. In nucleotides, the CDR3 is TGCGCCAGCAGTCGGGAGCTGGAAGATACGCAGTATTTT. This codes for CASSRELEDTQYF.

The V gene is TRBV9, the J gene TRBJ2-1; weak D call: TRBD2 (7 bases). The germline V gene encodes CDR1 SGDLS and CDR2 YYNGEE. There are 15 residues in the CDR3. Trimming took off 0 bases at V and 7 bases at J, with 14 bases between the two ends. The CDR3 coding sequence is TGTGCCAGCAGCGTAGAGGCGGGGGCAGGAAATGAGCAGTTCTTC. It is translated as CASSVEAGAGNEQFF. Using reference TRBV9 and TRBJ2-1 for the parts outside the CDR3, the full variable domain is DSGVTQTPKHLITATGQRVTLRCSPRSGDLSVYWYQQSLDQGLQFLIQYYNGEERAKGNILERFSAQQFPDLHSELNLSSLELGDSALYFCASSVEAGAGNEQFFGPGTRLTVL.

The V call is TRBV14, the J call TRBJ2-3; a possible D gene is TRBD1 (5 bases). V was shortened by 2 bases and J by 0 bases, with 18 bases between the two germline ends. The CDR3 totals 18 residues. CDR1 SGHDN and CDR2 FVKESK come from the germline V gene. This CDR3 reads CASSQPLTGSPSTDTQYF. The CDR3, as DNA: TGTGCCAGCAGCCAACCCCTTACAGGATCCCCTAGCACAGATACGCAGTATTTT.

V is TRBV30 and J is TRBJ1-3, with a possible D match to TRBD1 (5 bases). Trimming stripped 3 bases from V and 0 bases from J, with 12 bases between. CDR3 size: 15 residues. Germline V CDR1 and CDR2: GTSNPN, SVGIG (reference sequence). Here the CDR3 reads CAWRDTKSSGNTIYF. The DNA of the CDR3 is TGTGCCTGGAGGGACACCAAAAGCTCTGGAAACACCATATATTTT.

The table lists this clone with a few counts. The chain links TRBV14 to TRBJ2-2; D remains unclear. Germline CDR1 reads SGHDN; CDR2 reads FVKESK. Trimming stripped 1 base from V and 5 bases from J, with 8 bases between. The CDR3 contains 14 residues. CDR3 sequence: CASSQVTRTGELFF. The CDR3 nucleotides read TGTGCCAGCAGCCAAGTCACCAGGACCGGGGAGCTGTTTTTT.

The rearrangement joins TRBV15 to TRBJ1-5; D is unresolved. The length of the CDR3 is 14 residues. CDR1 is LNHNV and CDR2 is YYDKDF in the germline V gene (reference sequence). The V gene lost 0 bases and the J gene lost 8 bases, with 11 bases spanning the gap. Written as DNA, the CDR3 is TGTGCCACCAGCAGAGATCCCGACGGGGAGCCCCAGCATTTT. Translation: CATSRDPDGEPQHF. The full variable domain, its missing parts supplied by reference TRBV15 and TRBJ1-5, is DAMVIQNPRYQVTQFGKPVTLSCSQTLNHNVMYWYQQKSSQAPKLLFHYYDKDFNNEADTPDNFQSRRPNTSFCFLDIRSPGLGDTAMYLCATSRDPDGEPQHFGDGTRLSIL.

This clone was observed a single time. V and J are TRBV6-5 and TRBJ2-3; 10 bases agree with TRBD2. The V and J ends lost 2 bases and 1 base, in that order; junction bases with no gene match: 0. The CDR3 sequence is 15 residues long. Germline CDR1 reads MNHEY; CDR2 reads SVGAGI. The CDR3 spells CASSYGLAGTDTQYF. Written as DNA, the CDR3 is TGTGCCAGCAGTTACGGACTAGCGGGCACAGATACGCAGTATTTT.

The J gene is TRBJ2-5, the V gene TRBV7-9; D is perhaps TRBD1 (6 bases). CDR1 SEHNR and CDR2 FQNEAQ come from the germline V gene (reference sequence). V was pared by 5 bases and J by 3 bases, with 10 bases between. This CDR3 comprises 13 residues. CDR3 coding DNA: TGTGCCAGCAGCGTCAGGGGAAAAGAGACCCAGTACTTC. It specifies CASSVRGKETQYF.

This clone was seen more than once but under ten times. As DNA, the CDR3 is TGCGCCAGCAGCGTCGGACTAGCGGAGACCCAGTACTTC. This gives the protein CASSVGLAETQYF. The chain couples TRBV5-1 to TRBJ2-5; 9 bases map to TRBD2. The CDR3 loop spans 13 amino acids. The V segment lost 4 bases and the J segment 5 bases; nucleotides outside the gene matches: 3. The V gene's germline CDR1 is SGHRS and CDR2 YFSETQ.

The V and J genes are TRBV9 and TRBJ1-5; 7 bases line up with TRBD1. Germline V lookup: CDR1 SGDLS, CDR2 YYNGEE. This CDR3 is 14 amino acids long. The trim removed 4 bases at V and 1 base at J, leaving 2 bases unmatched. The chain's CDR3 is CASSRGPSNQPQHF. CDR3 bases: TGTGCCAGCAGCAGGGGGCCGAGCAATCAGCCCCAGCATTTT. The variable domain in full, with the rest retrieved from reference TRBV9 and TRBJ1-5, is DSGVTQTPKHLITATGQRVTLRCSPRSGDLSVYWYQQSLDQGLQFLIQYYNGEERAKGNILERFSAQQFPDLHSELNLSSLELGDSALYFCASSRGPSNQPQHFGDGTRLSIL.

This clone was counted between two and nine times. This chain links TRBV4-1 with TRBJ2-2; D possibly corresponds to TRBD2 (5 bases). The CDR3 contains 17 residues. Trimming took 0 bases from V and 4 from J, leaving 15 bases between them. The V gene's germline CDR1 is MGHRA and CDR2 YSYEKL. The chain's CDR3 is CASSQDLGILGTGELFF. The CDR3 DNA reads as TGCGCCAGCAGCCAAGATCTCGGGATTCTTGGCACCGGGGAGCTGTTTTTT.

The genes are TRBV6-6 and TRBJ2-3; 7 nucleotides line up with TRBD2. Germline assignment: CDR1 MNHNY and CDR2 SVGAGI (reference sequence). The CDR3 runs to 15 residues. Germline trimming cut 6 bases from V and 0 bases from J; bases unmatched to any gene: 6. The DNA for the CDR3 is TGTGCCAGCAGCCTCACTAGCGCGAGCACAGATACGCAGTATTTT. This sequence encodes CASSLTSASTDTQYF.

This clone was picked up a small number of times. The chain uses TRBV5-5 and TRBJ2-5; D remains ambiguous. CDR1 is SGHKS and CDR2 is YYEKEE in the germline V gene (reference sequence). The V gene lost 1 base and the J gene lost 1 base, with 8 bases spanning the gap. The length of the CDR3 is 14 residues. The CDR3 loop reads CASSLLAVQETQYF. The CDR3 bases are TGTGCCAGCAGCTTGCTGGCAGTCCAAGAGACCCAGTACTTC.

The chain employs TRBV20-1 and TRBJ1-2; D uncertain. Trimming cost V 5 bases and J 5 bases, with 3 bases left between them. This CDR3 is 9 amino acids long. Germline V gene data show CDR1 as DFQATT and CDR2 as SNEGSKA (reference sequence). CDR3 amino acids: CSALYGYTF. For the CDR3, the DNA is TGCAGTGCTCTTTATGGCTACACCTTC.

This chain joins TRBV11-2 and TRBJ2-7; 7 bases are shared with TRBD2. V lost 3 bases and J lost 5; bases outside the gene matches: 13. The germline CDR1 and CDR2 sequences are SGHAT and FQNNGV. This CDR3 has 16 amino acids. The CDR3 DNA reads TGTGCCAGCAGCTTCGAATACGGGGGGACCTTGAACGAGCAGTACTTC. Its translation: CASSFEYGGTLNEQYF.

The chain employs TRBV5-1 and TRBJ2-2, with a tentative D call TRBD1 (6 bases). Looked up from germline, CDR1 is SGHRS and CDR2 is YFSETQ. The CDR3 totals 15 residues. Trimming pared 4 bases from V and 2 bases from J, leaving 12 bases between. The CDR3 sequence: CASSNQGPNTGELFF. DNA of the CDR3: TGCGCCAGCAGCAATCAGGGGCCCAACACCGGGGAGCTGTTTTTT.

The V gene is TRBV4-1, the J gene TRBJ1-3; a possible D gene is TRBD1 (6 bases). This CDR3 spans 18 amino acids. Germline loops: CDR1 MGHRA, CDR2 YSYEKL. Trimming shortened V by 0 bases and J by 0 bases, and 15 bases separated the two germline ends. CDR3 DNA: TGCGCCAGCAGCCAAGAGGGCGGGGGGCCGAACTCTGGAAACACCATATATTTT. As protein: CASSQEGGGPNSGNTIYF.

The CDR3 nucleotides are TGTGCCAGTAGTATATGGGAGGGCACTGAAGCTTTCTTT. It specifies CASSIWEGTEAFF. V usage is TRBV19 and J usage is TRBJ1-1, with D hard to call. V was pared by 2 bases and J by 4 bases, with 8 bases between. From germline, CDR1 is LNHDA and CDR2 SQIVND (reference sequence). The CDR3 has 13 amino acids.

CDR3 region: CASSYGSLDNEQFF. The CDR3 nucleotides read TGTGCCAGCAGCTACGGGTCTCTCGACAATGAGCAGTTCTTC. The chain recombines TRBV5-4 with TRBJ2-1; D not certain. The CDR3 extends over 14 amino acids. Per the germline V gene, CDR1 is SGHNT and CDR2 is YYREEE (reference sequence). Trimming cost V 3 bases and J 5 bases, with 12 bases left between them. The variable domain in full, completed from reference TRBV5-4 and TRBJ2-1, reads ETGVTQSPTHLIKTRGQQVTLRCSSQSGHNTVSWYQQALGQGPQFIFQYYREEENGRGNFPPRFSGLQFPNYSSELNVNALELDDSALYLCASSYGSLDNEQFFGPGTRLTVL.

This rearrangement joins TRBV6-4 to TRBJ2-3; 7 nucleotides match TRBD1. V was pared by 6 bases and J by 4 bases, with 7 bases of the junction left unmatched. The CDR3 covers 14 residues. From germline, CDR1 is MRHNA and CDR2 SNTAGT. The DNA of the CDR3 is TGTGCCAGCAGCCTCGACAGGGTTTCAGATACGCAGTATTTT. Translation gives CASSLDRVSDTQYF.

The CDR3 protein is CASSLGPGGETQYF. CDR3 in DNA: TGTGCCAGCAGCTTAGGCCCGGGAGGCGAGACCCAGTACTTC. The chain links TRBV11-2 to TRBJ2-5; 7 bases agree with TRBD2. The CDR3 extends over 14 amino acids. The germline V gene encodes CDR1 SGHAT and CDR2 FQNNGV. The trim removed 1 base at V and 5 bases at J, leaving 4 bases unmatched.

The chain joins TRBV4-2 to TRBJ1-3, with D possibly matching TRBD1 (6 bases). The length of the CDR3 is 16 residues. Between the trimmed V and J ends, which lost 2 bases and 0 bases, there was a span of 11 bases. Germline CDR1 is LGHNA and CDR2 is YNFKEQ. For the CDR3, the DNA is TGTGCCAGCAGCCAACCGGACAGAAGCTCTGGAAACACCATATATTTT. Residues: CASSQPDRSSGNTIYF.

This sequence joins TRBV7-9 and TRBJ1-6; no firm D call. Germline CDR1 and CDR2: SEHNR and FQNEAQ (reference sequence). Trimming took off 1 base at V and 4 bases at J, with 5 bases between the two ends. This CDR3 spans 14 amino acids. The CDR3 DNA reads TGTGCCAGCAGCTTAGAACAGTATAATTCACCCCTCCACTTT. Amino acids: CASSLEQYNSPLHF.

CDR3 protein: CASSEALPEETQYF. CDR3 in DNA: TGTGCCAGCAGTGAAGCGCTTCCAGAAGAGACCCAGTACTTC. V and J are TRBV2 and TRBJ2-5, with unresolved D. V dropped 0 bases and J dropped 3 bases, with 8 bases sitting between them. The CDR3 is made up of 14 amino acids. Looked up from germline, CDR1 is SNHLY and CDR2 is FYNNEI.

This clone appeared a single time. J is TRBJ2-5 and V is TRBV7-9, with TRBD1 matching over 8 bases. With V trimmed by 5 bases and J by 1 base, 3 bases remained unmatched. Germline V lookup: CDR1 SEHNR, CDR2 FQNEAQ (reference sequence). The CDR3 contains 14 residues. CDR3 loop: CASSTGTGQETQYF. The CDR3 DNA sequence: TGTGCCAGCAGCACCGGGACAGGCCAAGAGACCCAGTACTTC.

The chain combines TRBV5-4 with TRBJ2-7, with D possibly TRBD2 on 7 matching bases. Trimming removed 4 bases at V and 7 bases at J, with 21 bases between. CDR3 length equals 15 residues. Germline CDR1 reads SGHNT; CDR2 reads YYREEE (reference sequence). This CDR3 is CASSPGGTRVGEQYF. CDR3 sequence (DNA): TGTGCCAGCAGCCCGGGGGGCACTCGGGTAGGAGAGCAGTACTTC.

V is TRBV4-2 and J is TRBJ1-2; D gene ambiguous. Germline V gene lookup returns CDR1 LGHNA and CDR2 YNFKEQ. V was cut by 0 bases and J by 2 bases, with 13 bases left in between. CDR3 length: 16 amino acids. The DNA of the CDR3 is TGTGCCAGCAGCCAAGAAGTGACTTCAGTGAACTATGGCTACACCTTC. Encoded protein: CASSQEVTSVNYGYTF.

The chain carries TRBV6-5 and TRBJ1-4, with TRBD1 matching over 10 bases. Trimming at V came to 5 bases and at J to 6 bases, leaving 6 bases not matched to a gene. The CDR3 runs to 15 residues. Per germline, CDR1 MNHEY and CDR2 SVGAGI. CDR3 region: CASSLTGGRDEKLFF. For the CDR3, the DNA is TGTGCCAGCAGTCTGACAGGGGGCAGGGATGAAAAACTGTTTTTT.

The V and J genes are TRBV6-4 and TRBJ2-3; D remains unclear. The germline V and J ends were trimmed by 0 bases and 6 bases, with 7 bases remaining between them. Germline CDR1 reads MRHNA; CDR2 reads SNTAGT. The CDR3 runs 13 residues. Written as DNA, the CDR3 is TGTGCCAGCAGTGACTCCTCCGTCGATACGCAGTATTTT. Translated, it gives CASSDSSVDTQYF.